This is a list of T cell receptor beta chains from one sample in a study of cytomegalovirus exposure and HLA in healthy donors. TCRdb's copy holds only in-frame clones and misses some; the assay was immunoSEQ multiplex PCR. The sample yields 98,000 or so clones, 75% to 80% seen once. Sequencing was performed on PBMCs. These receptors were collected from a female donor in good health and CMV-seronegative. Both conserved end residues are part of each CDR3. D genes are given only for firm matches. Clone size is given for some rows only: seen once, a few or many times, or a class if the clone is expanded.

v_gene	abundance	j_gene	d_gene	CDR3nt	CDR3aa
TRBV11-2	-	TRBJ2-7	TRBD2	TGTGCCAGCAGCATCCTTTCGGGACTAGCGTGGTACGAGCAGTACTTC	CASSILSGLAWYEQYF
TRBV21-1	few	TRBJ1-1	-	TGTGCCAGCAGCAAAGGCGATAGGGGGCAGGACACTGAAGCTTTCTTT	CASSKGDRGQDTEAFF
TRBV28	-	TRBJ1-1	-	TGTGCCAGCAGTCCCCCTCTCACTGAAGCTTTCTTT	CASSPPLTEAFF
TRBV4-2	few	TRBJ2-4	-	TGTGCCAGCAGCCTATTAAACGGGGGTTTGAACATTCAGTACTTC	CASSLLNGGLNIQYF
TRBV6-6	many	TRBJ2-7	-	TGTGCCAGCAGTTACTCCGACTCCCAATGGTACTTC	CASSYSDSQWYF
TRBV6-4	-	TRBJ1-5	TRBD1	TGTGCCAGCAGTGACTCGGGGACAGGGTGGAATGGACAGCCCCAGCATTTT	CASSDSGTGWNGQPQHF
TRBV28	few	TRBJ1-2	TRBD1	TGTGCCAGCAGTCCACCGCGACAGGGAGGCTATGGCTACACCTTC	CASSPPRQGGYGYTF
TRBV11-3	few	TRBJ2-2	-	TGTGCCAGCAGCAAAATCAGGGGTTCGAACACCGGGGAGCTGTTTTTT	CASSKIRGSNTGELFF
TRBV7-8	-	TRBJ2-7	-	TGTGCCAGCAGCTTGGGGCGCTTATCGATGGACGAGCAGTACTTC	CASSLGRLSMDEQYF
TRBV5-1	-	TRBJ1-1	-	TGCGCCAGCAGCTTGATAATCGGCGGGAACACTGAAGCTTTCTTT	CASSLIIGGNTEAFF
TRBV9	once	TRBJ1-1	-	TGTGCCAGCAGCGTGGCCGGGTTGAACACTGAAGCTTTCTTT	CASSVAGLNTEAFF
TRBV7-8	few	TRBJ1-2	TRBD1	TGTGCCAGTTCCCGGGACAGCTCTAACTATGGCTACACCTTC	CASSRDSSNYGYTF
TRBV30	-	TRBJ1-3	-	TGTGCCTGGAACCCTGGGACACCTGGAAACACCATATATTTT	CAWNPGTPGNTIYF
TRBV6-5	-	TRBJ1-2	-	TGTGCCAGCCGATCGTGGGGGGGCTATGGCTACACCTTC	CASRSWGGYGYTF